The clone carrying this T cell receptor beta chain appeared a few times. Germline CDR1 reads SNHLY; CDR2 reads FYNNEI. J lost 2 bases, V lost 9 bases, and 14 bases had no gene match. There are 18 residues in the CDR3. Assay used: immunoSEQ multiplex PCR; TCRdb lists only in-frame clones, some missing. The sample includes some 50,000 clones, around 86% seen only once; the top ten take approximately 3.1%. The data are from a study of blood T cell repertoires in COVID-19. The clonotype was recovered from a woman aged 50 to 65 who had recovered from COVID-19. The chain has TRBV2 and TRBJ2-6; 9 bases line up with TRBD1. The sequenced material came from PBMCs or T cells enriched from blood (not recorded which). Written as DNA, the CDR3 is TGTGCCAGAGAGAATCCGGGACAGGGCCCTCCTGGGGCCAACGTCCTGACTTTC. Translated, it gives CARENPGQGPPGANVLTF.